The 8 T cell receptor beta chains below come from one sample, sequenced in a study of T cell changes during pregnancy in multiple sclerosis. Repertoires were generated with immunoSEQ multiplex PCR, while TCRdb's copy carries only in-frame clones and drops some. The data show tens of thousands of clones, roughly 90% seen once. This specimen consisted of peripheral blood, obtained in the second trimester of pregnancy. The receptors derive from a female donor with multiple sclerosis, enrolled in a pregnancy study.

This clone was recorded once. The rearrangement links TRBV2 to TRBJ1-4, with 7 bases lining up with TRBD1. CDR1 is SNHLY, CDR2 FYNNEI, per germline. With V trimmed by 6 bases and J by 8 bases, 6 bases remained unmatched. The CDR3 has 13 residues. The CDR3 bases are TGTGCCAGCAGCACCCAGGGGGTCGAAAAACTGTTTTTT. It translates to CASSTQGVEKLFF.

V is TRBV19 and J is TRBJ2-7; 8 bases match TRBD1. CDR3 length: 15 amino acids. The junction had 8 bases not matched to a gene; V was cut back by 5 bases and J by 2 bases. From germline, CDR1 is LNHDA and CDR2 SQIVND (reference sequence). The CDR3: CASSPDRTGTYEQYF. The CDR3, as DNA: TGTGCCAGTAGTCCCGACCGGACAGGGACCTACGAGCAGTACTTC.

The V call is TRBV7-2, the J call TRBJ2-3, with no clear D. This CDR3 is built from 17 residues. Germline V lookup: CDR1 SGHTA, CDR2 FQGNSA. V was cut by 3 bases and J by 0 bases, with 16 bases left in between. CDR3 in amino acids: CASSFRGKSSSTDTQYF. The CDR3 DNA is TGTGCCAGCAGCTTCCGAGGCAAATCTTCTAGCACAGATACGCAGTATTTT.

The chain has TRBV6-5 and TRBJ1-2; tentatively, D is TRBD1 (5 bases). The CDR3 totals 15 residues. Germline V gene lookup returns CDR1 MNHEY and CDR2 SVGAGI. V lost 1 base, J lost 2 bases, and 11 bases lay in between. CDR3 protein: CASSYLDTPNYGYTF. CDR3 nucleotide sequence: TGTGCCAGCAGTTACTTGGACACGCCAAACTATGGCTACACCTTC.

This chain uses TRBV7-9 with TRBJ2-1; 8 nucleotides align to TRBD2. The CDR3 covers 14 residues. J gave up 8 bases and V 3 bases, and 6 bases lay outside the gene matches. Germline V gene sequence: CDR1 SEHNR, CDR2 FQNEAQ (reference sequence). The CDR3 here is CASSFVAGLYEQFF. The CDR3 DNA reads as TGTGCCAGCAGCTTTGTAGCGGGGCTATATGAGCAGTTCTTC.

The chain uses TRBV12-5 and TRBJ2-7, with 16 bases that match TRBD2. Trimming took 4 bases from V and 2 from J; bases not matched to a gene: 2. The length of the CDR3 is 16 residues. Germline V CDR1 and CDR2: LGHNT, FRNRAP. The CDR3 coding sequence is TGTGCTAGTGGTTCCGGGACTAGCGGGGGGGCCTACGAGCAGTACTTC. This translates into CASGSGTSGGAYEQYF. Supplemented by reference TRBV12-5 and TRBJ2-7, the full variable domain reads DARVTQTPRHKVTEMGQEVTMRCQPILGHNTVFWYRQTMMQGLELLAYFRNRAPLDDSGMPKDRFSAEMPDATLATLKIQPSEPRDSAVYFCASGSGTSGGAYEQYFGPGTRLTVT.

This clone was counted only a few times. CDR3 bases: TGTGCCAGTAGGACAGGGCGCGATGAGCAGTTCTTC. Protein sequence: CASRTGRDEQFF. The rearrangement links TRBV19 to TRBJ2-1; 7 bases are a match to TRBD1. The germline CDR1 and CDR2 sequences are LNHDA and SQIVND (reference sequence). The junction had 4 bases not matched to a gene; V was cut back by 6 bases and J by 8 bases. The CDR3 is 12 amino acids.

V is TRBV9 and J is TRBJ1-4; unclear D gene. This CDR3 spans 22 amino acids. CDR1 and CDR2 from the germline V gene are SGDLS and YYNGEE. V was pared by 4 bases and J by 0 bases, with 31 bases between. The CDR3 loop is CASSPHSAVNSEPTATNEKLFF. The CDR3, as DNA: TGTGCCAGCAGCCCCCATTCAGCGGTCAATTCGGAACCGACTGCAACTAATGAAAAACTGTTTTTT.